This T cell receptor (beta chain) was found in a study of blood T cell repertoires in COVID-19. Which cohort a participant joined came from the clinical history participants gave. Two negative PCRs, clearance, or symptom resolution had been documented for recovered Cohort 3 donors. V lost 6 bases and J 3 bases, leaving 11 bases between the germline ends. The CDR3 contains 14 residues. Germline V gene data show CDR1 as MNHEY and CDR2 as SMNVEV (reference sequence). Sequenced by immunoSEQ multiplex PCR; TCRdb stores in-frame clones only, minus some. This table holds under 500,000 clones, 85% to 90% found once.

V is TRBV27 and J is TRBJ2-2; a possible D gene is TRBD1 (6 bases). This receptor was obtained from a man aged 25 to 40 who had recovered from COVID-19. The source material was PBMCs or T cells enriched from blood (not recorded which). CDR3 loop: CASSPGQYTGELFF. The DNA for the CDR3 is TGTGCCAGCAGCCCGGGACAATACACCGGGGAGCTGTTTTTT.